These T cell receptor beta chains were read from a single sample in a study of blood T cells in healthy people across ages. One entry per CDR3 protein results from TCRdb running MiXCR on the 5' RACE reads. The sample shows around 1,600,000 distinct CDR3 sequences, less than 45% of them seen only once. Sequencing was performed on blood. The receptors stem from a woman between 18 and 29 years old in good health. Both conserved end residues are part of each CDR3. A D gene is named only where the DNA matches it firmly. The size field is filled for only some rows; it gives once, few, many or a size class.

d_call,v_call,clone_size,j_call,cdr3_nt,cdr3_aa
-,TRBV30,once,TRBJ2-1,TGTGCCTGGACTCCGCCCGGAGGGGTGGCCTACAATGAGCAGTTCTTC,CAWTPPGGVAYNEQFF
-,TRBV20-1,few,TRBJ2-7,TGCAGTGCTAGAGACGGGACGGTCGCGCCATACGAGCAGTACTTC,CSARDGTVAPYEQYF
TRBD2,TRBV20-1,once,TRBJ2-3,TGCAGTGCTAGAGGACTAGCGGAGCCCACAGATACGCAGTATTTT,CSARGLAEPTDTQYF
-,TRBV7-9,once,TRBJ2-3,TGTGCCAGCAGCGGGACAGGTCGGGGGGCAGATACGCAGTATTTT,CASSGTGRGADTQYF
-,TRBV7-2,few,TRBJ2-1,TGTGCCAGCAGCTTCATGATCATGCCTCGCGGAAGCTCCTACAATGAGCAGTTCTTC,CASSFMIMPRGSSYNEQFF
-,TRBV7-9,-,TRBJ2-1,TGTGCCAGCAGCTTAGCGGCTAGCAGTGAGCAGTTCTTC,CASSLAASSEQFF
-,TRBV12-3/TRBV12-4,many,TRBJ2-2,TGTGCCAGCAGGCAGGGAGCGAACACCGGGGAGCTGTTTTTT,CASRQGANTGELFF
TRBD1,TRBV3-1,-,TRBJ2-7,TGTGCCAGCAGCCGGGACAGGCTAACGACCTACGAGCAGTACTTC,CASSRDRLTTYEQYF
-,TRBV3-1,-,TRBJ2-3,TGTGCCAGCAGCCCCCCCGTCCCCACAGATACGCAGTATTTT,CASSPPVPTDTQYF
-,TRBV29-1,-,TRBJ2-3,TGCAGCGTTGAAGGGGGGCTGGGGGTCACAGATACGCAGTATTTT,CSVEGGLGVTDTQYF
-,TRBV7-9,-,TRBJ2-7,TGTGCCAGCAGCAAAAAGACAGCTACTCCCTACGAGCAGTACTTC,CASSKKTATPYEQYF
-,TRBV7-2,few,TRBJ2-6,TGTGCCAGCTCACCCCAGGGGTCTGGGGCCAACGTCCTGACTTTC,CASSPQGSGANVLTF
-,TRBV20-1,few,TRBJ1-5,TGCAGTGTGCTGGGTCAGGGCAATCAGCCCCAGCATTTT,CSVLGQGNQPQHF
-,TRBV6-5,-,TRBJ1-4,TGTGCCAGCAGTTACTCGATAGTTCAGGGGAGAAGGGGTAATGAAAAACTGTTTTTT,CASSYSIVQGRRGNEKLFF
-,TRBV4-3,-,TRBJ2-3,TGCGCCAGCAGCCAAGGAAGTGGGTCCCTAACCCCTAGCACAGATACGCAGTATTTT,CASSQGSGSLTPSTDTQYF